This is a list of T cell receptor beta chains from one sample in a study of PD-1 blockade in mismatch repair-deficient tumors. Assay used: immunoSEQ multiplex PCR; TCRdb lists only in-frame clones, some missing. This table has roughly 17,000 clones, over 70% appearing once. The material was PBMCs, obtained roughly 23 weeks after starting pembrolizumab. Every receptor here comes from an adult with mismatch repair-deficient cancer. Each CDR3 is given with its conserved first and last residue. D genes are given only for firm matches. Only part of the rows carry a size: once, few, many, or a class if the clone is expanded.

j_gene,len,d_gene,v_gene,abundance,CDR3aa,CDR3nt
TRBJ2-4,14,.,TRBV7-3,.,CASSRGTPPNIQYF,TGTGCCAGCAGCCGCGGGACTCCCCCAAACATTCAGTACTTC
TRBJ2-7,16,.,TRBV7-2,.,CASSLRAQGPLYEQYF,TGTGCCAGCAGCTTACGAGCGCAAGGTCCACTATATGAGCAGTACTTC
TRBJ2-7,15,TRBD1,TRBV5-1,.,CASSPRTGVSDEQYF,TGCGCCAGCAGCCCACGGACAGGGGTGTCGGACGAGCAGTACTTC
TRBJ1-6,14,TRBD1,TRBV10-3,few,CASQTDRNNSPLHF,TGTGCCAGCCAAACGGACAGGAATAATTCACCCCTCCACTTT
TRBJ2-7,14,.,TRBV7-2,.,CASSYIGSLYEQYF,TGTGCCAGCAGCTATATCGGGAGTCTTTACGAGCAGTACTTC
TRBJ2-7,14,TRBD1,TRBV2,.,CASNMGTGVYEQYF,TGTGCCAGCAACATGGGCACAGGGGTATACGAGCAGTACTTC
TRBJ2-7,15,.,TRBV11-2,few,CASSLDPGNPYEQYF,TGTGCCAGCAGCTTAGATCCAGGGAACCCCTACGAGCAGTACTTC
TRBJ2-7,15,.,TRBV5-5,few,CASSRPTGLSYEQYF,TGTGCCAGCAGCCGCCCGACAGGACTCTCCTACGAGCAGTACTTC
TRBJ1-2,15,TRBD1,TRBV9,.,CASSAGPGTARGYTF,TGTGCCAGCAGCGCAGGCCCAGGGACAGCTCGTGGCTACACCTTC
TRBJ2-7,14,.,TRBV5-1,.,CASSERQASYEQYF,TGCGCCAGCAGCGAGCGACAGGCCTCCTACGAGCAGTACTTC
TRBJ2-1,17,.,TRBV21-1,.,CASRAQVIAVDYNEQFF,TGTGCCAGCAGGGCCCAGGTTATAGCGGTAGATTACAATGAGCAGTTCTTC
TRBJ1-1,16,.,TRBV9,.,CASSVGIGTQNTEAFF,TGTGCCAGCAGCGTAGGAATAGGGACACAGAACACTGAAGCTTTCTTT
TRBJ2-7,16,.,TRBV21-1,.,CASPTIQQGAAGEQYF,TGTGCCAGCCCTACAATCCAACAGGGGGCCGCCGGCGAGCAGTACTTC